The 5 T cell receptor beta chains in this list originate from one sample, sequenced in a study of response to subunit inactivated influenza vaccine. TCRdb redid the calling of the RT-PCR reads with MiXCR, one entry per CDR3 protein. The sample contains approximately 730,000 distinct CDR3 sequences, over 11% of which appear only once. Material: PBMCs from blood, obtained about 14 days before vaccination. These receptors were collected from a man aged 45 to 65 who received an inactivated influenza vaccine.

The chain couples TRBV20-1 to TRBJ1-5; D not resolved. Per germline, CDR1 DFQATT and CDR2 SNEGSKA (reference sequence). There are 11 residues in the CDR3. V lost 6 bases and J 5 bases, leaving 8 bases between the germline ends. The CDR3 sequence is CSAKLDQPQHF. The CDR3 region has the DNA TGCAGTGCAAAGCTCGATCAGCCCCAGCATTTT.

This clonotype was observed many times. V usage is TRBV18 and J usage is TRBJ2-2; no reliable D call. This CDR3 comprises 14 residues. CDR1 KGHSH and CDR2 LQKENI come from the germline V gene. V was pared by 1 base and J by 3 bases, with 6 bases between. CDR3 sequence: CASSPQSYTGELFF. CDR3 nucleotides: TGTGCCAGCTCACCACAGAGCTACACCGGGGAGCTGTTTTTT.

The sample holds a few counts of this clonotype. This chain connects TRBV11-2 to TRBJ2-5; possibly TRBD1 for D (5 bases). The germline V gene encodes CDR1 SGHAT and CDR2 FQNNGV. The V end was cut by 0 bases, the J end by 7 bases, with 12 bases between. This CDR3 region has 14 residues. DNA for the CDR3: TGTGCCAGCAGCTTAGACAGGGCGTGGGGGACCCAGTACTTC. Translated: CASSLDRAWGTQYF.

A few counts support this clonotype. The chain recombines TRBV7-9 with TRBJ2-5, with 7 bases matching TRBD1. The junction had 10 bases not matched to a gene; V was cut back by 5 bases and J by 4 bases. CDR1 is SEHNR and CDR2 is FQNEAQ in the germline V gene (reference sequence). This CDR3 has 15 amino acids. CDR3 residues: CASSKTRGLGETQYF. For the CDR3, the DNA is TGTGCCAGCAGCAAAACGAGGGGGCTAGGAGAGACCCAGTACTTC.

This clonotype occurred a few times. The chain is built from TRBV7-2 and TRBJ1-1; 7 nucleotides match TRBD1. This CDR3 spans 14 amino acids. V was pared by 5 bases and J by 4 bases, with 7 bases of the junction left unmatched. The V gene's germline CDR1 is SGHTA and CDR2 FQGNSA. The CDR3 bases are TGTGCCAGCAGCATAACAGGGGAGAGCACTGAAGCTTTCTTT. Translating it yields CASSITGESTEAFF. Complete variable domain (other parts from reference TRBV7-2 and TRBJ1-1): GAGVSQSPSNKVTEKGKDVELRCDPISGHTALYWYRQSLGQGLEFLIYFQGNSAPDKSGLPSDRFSAERTGGSVSTLTIQRTQQEDSAVYLCASSITGESTEAFFGQGTRLTVV.